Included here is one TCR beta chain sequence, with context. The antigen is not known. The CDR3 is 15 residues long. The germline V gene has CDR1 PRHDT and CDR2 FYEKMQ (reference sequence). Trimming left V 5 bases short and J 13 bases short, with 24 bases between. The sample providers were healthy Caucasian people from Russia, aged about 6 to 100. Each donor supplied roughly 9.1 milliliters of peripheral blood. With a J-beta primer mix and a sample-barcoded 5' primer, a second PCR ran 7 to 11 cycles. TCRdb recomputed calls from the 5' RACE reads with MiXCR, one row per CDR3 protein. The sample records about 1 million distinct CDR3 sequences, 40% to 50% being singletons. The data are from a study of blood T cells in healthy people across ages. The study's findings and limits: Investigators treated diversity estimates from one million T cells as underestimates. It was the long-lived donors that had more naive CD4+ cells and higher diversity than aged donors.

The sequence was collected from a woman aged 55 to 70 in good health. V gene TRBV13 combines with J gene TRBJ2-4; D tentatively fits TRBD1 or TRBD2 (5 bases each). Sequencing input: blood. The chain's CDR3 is CASSATGTAAFEQYF. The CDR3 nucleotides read TGTGCCAGCAGCGCTACCGGGACGGCTGCCTTTGAGCAGTACTTC.